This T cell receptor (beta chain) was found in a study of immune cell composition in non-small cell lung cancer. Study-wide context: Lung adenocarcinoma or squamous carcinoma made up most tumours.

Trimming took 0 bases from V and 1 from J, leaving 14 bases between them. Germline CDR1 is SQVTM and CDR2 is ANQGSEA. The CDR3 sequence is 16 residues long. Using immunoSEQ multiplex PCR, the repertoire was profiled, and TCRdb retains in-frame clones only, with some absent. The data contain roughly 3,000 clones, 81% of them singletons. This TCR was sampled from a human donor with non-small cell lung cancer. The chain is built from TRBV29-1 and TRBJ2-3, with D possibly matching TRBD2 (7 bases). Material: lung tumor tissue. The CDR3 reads CSVEDPWEGGTDTQYF. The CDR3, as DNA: TGCAGCGTTGAAGATCCGTGGGAGGGGGGCACAGATACGCAGTATTTT.